Below are 16 T cell receptor beta chains sequenced from a single sample in a study of PD-1 blockade in classical Hodgkin lymphoma. Using immunoSEQ multiplex PCR, the repertoire was profiled, and TCRdb retains in-frame clones only, with some absent. Of fewer than 90,000 clones listed, approximately 91% are singletons. Exposure to brentuximab vedotin varied, and each patient had relapsed following autologous stem cell transplantation. The sample was peripheral blood mononuclear cells (PBMCs), taken at baseline. All receptors derive from a human donor with classical Hodgkin lymphoma.

The rearrangement uses TRBV5-4 and TRBJ2-5; 8 nucleotides agree with TRBD2. This CDR3 comprises 14 residues. V shed 2 bases, J shed 1 base, and the junction held 1 base outside the gene matches. CDR1 SGHNT and CDR2 YYREEE come from the germline V gene (reference sequence). DNA of the CDR3: TGTGCCAGCAGCTTCGGGGGGGGCCAAGAGACCCAGTACTTC. This encodes CASSFGGGQETQYF.

The chain combines TRBV7-8 with TRBJ2-7; D not certain. Germline V gives CDR1 SGHVS, CDR2 FQNEAQ. This CDR3 region has 15 residues. Trimming removed 5 bases from V and 4 bases from J, with 18 bases in between. For the CDR3, the DNA is TGTGCCAGCAGCACAATCTCCCCGGAAGGATACGAGCAGTACTTC. Its protein product is CASSTISPEGYEQYF.

The chain joins TRBV19 to TRBJ2-1; 8 bases match TRBD1. Germline assignment: CDR1 LNHDA and CDR2 SQIVND (reference sequence). J was trimmed by 2 bases and V by 5 bases; bases with no gene match: 11. The CDR3 runs to 17 residues. The DNA of the CDR3 is TGTGCCAGTAGTCCAGGGTTGAGGACAGGGACCTACAATGAGCAGTTCTTC. This translates into CASSPGLRTGTYNEQFF.

This chain connects TRBV6-5 to TRBJ2-7; 9 positions agree with TRBD1. CDR1 is MNHEY and CDR2 is SVGAGI in the germline V gene. CDR3 size: 15 residues. J lost 2 bases, V lost 6 bases, and 8 bases had no gene match. CDR3 DNA sequence: TGTGCCAGCAGCTACGGGACAGGGAGCACCTACGAGCAGTACTTC. Amino acids: CASSYGTGSTYEQYF.

This chain joins TRBV11-2 and TRBJ2-1; D is unclear. V was shortened by 3 bases and J by 8 bases, with 20 bases between the two germline ends. Germline assignment: CDR1 SGHAT and CDR2 FQNNGV. This CDR3 comprises 16 residues. CDR3 in amino acids: CASSLPRPPGTHEQFF. CDR3 bases: TGTGCCAGCAGCTTGCCCCGACCTCCAGGTACCCATGAGCAGTTCTTC.

This chain uses TRBV23-1 with TRBJ2-5; D is tentatively TRBD1 or TRBD2 (7 bases each). TRBV23-1 is noted as an ORF with a role that remains uncertain. Trimming pared 2 bases from V and 4 bases from J, leaving 20 bases between. This CDR3 is 17 amino acids long. As DNA, the CDR3 is TGCGCCAGCAGTCAAGTCAAGGGAGACAGGGAGGGAGAGACCCAGTACTTC. Protein: CASSQVKGDREGETQYF.

This chain joins TRBV7-9 and TRBJ1-1; D may be TRBD1 (6 bases). This CDR3 comprises 15 residues. From germline, CDR1 is SEHNR and CDR2 FQNEAQ (reference sequence). Trimming took 1 base from V and 5 from J, leaving 14 bases between them. The DNA for the CDR3 is TGTGCCAGCAGCTTAGGGCAGGGGAGGTTGACTGAAGCTTTCTTT. Translating gives CASSLGQGRLTEAFF.

The chain combines TRBV21-1 with TRBJ1-1. TRBV21-1 is a listed pseudogene. The CDR3 has 12 amino acids. The DNA for the CDR3 is TGTGCCAGCGGGACTGCCGACACTGAAGCTTTCTTT. Its translation: CASGTADTEAFF.

The rearrangement links TRBV2 to TRBJ1-1; D is undetermined. The CDR3 sequence is 13 residues long. The ends were cut back, 4 bases at V and 0 bases at J, with 6 bases in the middle. Germline CDR1 and CDR2: SNHLY and FYNNEI. CDR3 protein: CASSVSVNTEAFF. The DNA of the CDR3 is TGTGCCAGCAGTGTTTCGGTGAACACTGAAGCTTTCTTT.

DNA of the CDR3: TGTGCCAGTAGTGGCGTGGAGAGGCGATTTTTCCACAATGAGCAGTTCTTC. Its protein product is CASSGVERRFFHNEQFF. This chain connects TRBV19 to TRBJ2-1, with D unresolved. Trimming cost V 5 bases and J 5 bases, with 22 bases left between them. This CDR3 has 17 amino acids. The germline V gene has CDR1 LNHDA and CDR2 SQIVND (reference sequence).

This sequence joins TRBV5-4 and TRBJ1-4; no reliable D call. Trimming cost V 4 bases and J 7 bases, with 20 bases left between them. Germline V lookup: CDR1 SGHNT, CDR2 YYREEE (reference sequence). The CDR3 totals 16 residues. The CDR3 nucleotides are TGTGCCAGCAGCCCGAGCCGGACGGACGGAGGTGAAAAACTGTTTTTT. It specifies CASSPSRTDGGEKLFF.

The CDR3 loop reads CASSLGTFVMNTEAFF. For the CDR3, the DNA is TGTGCCAGCAGCCTCGGGACTTTTGTTATGAACACTGAAGCTTTCTTT. The genes are TRBV5-4 and TRBJ1-1; TRBD1 might be the D (5 bases). V was cut by 4 bases and J by 0 bases, with 16 bases left in between. This CDR3 has 16 residues. Germline V lookup: CDR1 SGHNT, CDR2 YYREEE (reference sequence).

The chain combines TRBV7-9 with TRBJ2-1, with 8 bases identical to TRBD1. V lost 7 bases to trimming and J lost 1 base; unmatched junction nucleotides: 18. Germline CDR1 reads SEHNR; CDR2 reads FQNEAQ (reference sequence). This CDR3 has 19 residues. The CDR3 region has the DNA TGTGCCAGCACCCCAAGGACCTCCCGCGACAGGGGTTCCTACAATGAGCAGTTCTTC. This codes for CASTPRTSRDRGSYNEQFF.

This chain links TRBV11-3 with TRBJ1-1; 9 nucleotides agree with TRBD1. The V and J ends lost 4 bases and 4 bases, in that order; junction bases with no gene match: 1. The CDR3 runs to 13 residues. The germline V gene encodes CDR1 SGHNT and CDR2 YENEEA. CDR3 DNA sequence: TGTGCCAGCAGCTCGGACAGGGGCACTGAAGCTTTCTTT. Translated: CASSSDRGTEAFF.

The chain is built from TRBV11-2 and TRBJ2-7, with 9 bases aligning to TRBD2. Per germline, CDR1 SGHAT and CDR2 FQNNGV. V gave up 0 bases and J gave up 2 bases; unmatched junction bases: 11. This CDR3 region has 18 residues. Written as DNA, the CDR3 is TGTGCCAGCAGCTTAGATCTGGGTAGCGGGAGAGGCACCTACGAGCAGTACTTC. Its translation: CASSLDLGSGRGTYEQYF.

The V call is TRBV27, the J call TRBJ1-4, with a weak D call TRBD1 (5 bases). Trimming shortened V by 5 bases and J by 6 bases, and 19 bases separated the two germline ends. CDR1 and CDR2 from the germline V gene are MNHEY and SMNVEV (reference sequence). The CDR3 contains 16 residues. The CDR3 DNA reads as TGTGCCAGCAGTGGGGCCCCTAGGCGGACCGATGAAAAACTGTTTTTT. Residues: CASSGAPRRTDEKLFF.